The present T cell receptor beta chain was sequenced within a study of a mutant IDH1 vaccine in newly diagnosed glioma. For the study at large: Radiotherapy alone preceded vaccination by 4-6 weeks; alternatively, vaccination started with temozolomide cycles. Most had both radiotherapy and temozolomide beforehand; others had only one.

Study-level results: Altogether, about 93% of patients exhibited vaccine-induced immune responses.

Documented time point: week 35, safety follow-up. Doses consisted of 300 ug of mutant IDH1 20-mer peptide each, paired with topical imiquimod. A single count supports this clone. Its target is unknown. The assay was immunoSEQ multiplex PCR, and TCRdb's table has in-frame clones only and misses some. The sample contains roughly 52,000 clones, less than 90% of which appear only once. The clonotype originates from a woman between 18 and 29 years old with glioma. The specimen comprised PBMCs, sampled from a glioma patient whose treatment included an IDH1 peptide vaccine.

CDR3 sequence (DNA): TGTGCCAGCAGTTACTCGGTGACAGACGGGGTCGGCGAGCAGTACTTC. Its translation is CASSYSVTDGVGEQYF. This rearrangement joins TRBV6-6 to TRBJ2-7; D might be TRBD1 or TRBD2, each matching 5 bases. CDR1 is MNHNY, CDR2 SVGAGI, per germline (reference sequence). V was shortened by 0 bases and J by 6 bases, with 18 bases between the two germline ends. This CDR3 comprises 16 residues.